The rows below give T cell receptor beta chains drawn from one sample of a study of Ad26.COV2.S vaccination and SARS-CoV-2 variants. Sequencing used immunoSEQ multiplex PCR; TCRdb keeps in-frame clones, though not all of them. Here the sample spans 100,000 or so clones, over 70% being singletons. The specimen was peripheral blood, collected after recovery from COVID-19. Receptor source: a human donor who had recovered from COVID-19. CDR3s include the opening cysteine and the closing phenylalanine or tryptophan. Each record gives: J gene, V gene, D gene, CDR3 length, clone size, CDR3 DNA, CDR3 protein. D genes are given only for firm matches. A row's size may be missing; if present it is once, few, many or a size class.

>TRBJ1-3|TRBV7-2|-|16|-
TGTGCCAGCAGCTTAGAGGCGCAGTACTCTGGAAACACCATATATTTT
CASSLEAQYSGNTIYF
>TRBJ2-3|TRBV5-5|-|15|once
TGTGCCAGCAGCTTTACGGACAGATACACAGATACGCAGTATTTT
CASSFTDRYTDTQYF
>TRBJ1-2|TRBV6-1|-|14|few
TGTGCCAGCAGTGAATTGGGACTTTCCTATGGCTACACCTTC
CASSELGLSYGYTF
>TRBJ2-2|TRBV7-9|TRBD2|16|-
TGTGCCAGCAGCTTACAGCTAGCGGTGAACACCGGGGAGCTGTTTTTT
CASSLQLAVNTGELFF
>TRBJ1-1|TRBV7-9|-|12|-
TGTGCCAGCACAAGTATGAACACTGAAGCTTTCTTT
CASTSMNTEAFF
>TRBJ1-6|TRBV3-1/TRBV3-2|-|18|-
TGTGCCAGCAGCCAAGAGGGTTGGGCTATCTCCTATAATTCACCCCTCCACTTT
CASSQEGWAISYNSPLHF
>TRBJ1-4|TRBV6-5|-|14|-
TGTGCCAGCAAAGTTAGGCAGGTTAATGAAAAACTGTTTTTT
CASKVRQVNEKLFF
>TRBJ1-6|TRBV9|-|15|-
TGTGCCAGCAGCGTAGGTATCTCCTATAATTCACCCCTCCACTTT
CASSVGISYNSPLHF
>TRBJ1-6|TRBV7-2|-|18|once
TGTGCCAGCAGCCCTAACGGACGGCCTCGGATGAATAATTCACCCCTCCACTTT
CASSPNGRPRMNNSPLHF
>TRBJ2-1|TRBV3-1/TRBV3-2|-|14|-
TGTGCCAGCAGCCAAACGGACGGGTACAATGAGCAGTTCTTC
CASSQTDGYNEQFF
>TRBJ1-2|TRBV28|-|8|-
TGTGCCAGCAGTGGGGGCACCTTC
CASSGGTF
>TRBJ1-1|TRBV30|-|15|-
TGTGCCTGGAGGGCCAGGAGGGGAACGAACACTGAAGCTTTCTTT
CAWRARRGTNTEAFF
>TRBJ1-4|TRBV28|-|14|-
TGTGCCAGCAGTACCTCAGGGGATAATGAAAAACTGTTTTTT
CASSTSGDNEKLFF
>TRBJ1-5|TRBV6-5|TRBD1|15|-
TGTGCCAGCAGTACAGGACAGGGAGGGACTCAGCCCCAGCATTTT
CASSTGQGGTQPQHF
>TRBJ2-3|TRBV27|-|14|-
TGTGCCAGCCACAGGGGGGGTAGCACAGATACGCAGTATTTT
CASHRGGSTDTQYF
>TRBJ2-1|TRBV9|TRBD2|15|-
TGTGCCAGCAGCGTAGCGGGGGGGCTGGTGGATGAGCAGTTCTTC
CASSVAGGLVDEQFF
>TRBJ2-7|TRBV27|TRBD2|15|-
TGTGCCAGCAGTTTACTCGCGGGGGGGCATCGCGAGCAGTACTTC
CASSLLAGGHREQYF
>TRBJ2-3|TRBV29-1|-|10|-
TGCAGCGTTGGCGAGAATACGCAGTATTTT
CSVGENTQYF
>TRBJ1-5|TRBV7-2|TRBD1|14|few
TGTGCCAGCAGCTCCGACAGGGCATGGCAGCCCCAGCATTTT
CASSSDRAWQPQHF
>TRBJ1-2|TRBV6-1|-|12|-
TGTGCCAGCAGTGATTTGAGCTATGGCTACACCTTC
CASSDLSYGYTF